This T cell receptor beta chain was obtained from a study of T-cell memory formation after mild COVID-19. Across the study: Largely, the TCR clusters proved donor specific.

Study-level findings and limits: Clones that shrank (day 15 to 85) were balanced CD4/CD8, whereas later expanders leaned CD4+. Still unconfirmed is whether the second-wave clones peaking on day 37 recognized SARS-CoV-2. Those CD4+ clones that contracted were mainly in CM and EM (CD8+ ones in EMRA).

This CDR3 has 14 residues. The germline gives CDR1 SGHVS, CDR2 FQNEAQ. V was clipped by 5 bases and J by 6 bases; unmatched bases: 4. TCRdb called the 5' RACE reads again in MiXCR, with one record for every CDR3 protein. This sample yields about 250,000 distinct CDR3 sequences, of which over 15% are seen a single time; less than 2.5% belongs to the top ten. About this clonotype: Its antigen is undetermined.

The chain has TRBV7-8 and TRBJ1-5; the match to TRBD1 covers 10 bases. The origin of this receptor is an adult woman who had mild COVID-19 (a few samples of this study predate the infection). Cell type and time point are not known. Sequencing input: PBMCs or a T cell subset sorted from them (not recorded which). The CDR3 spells CASSPDRGLQPQHF. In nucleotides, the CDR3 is TGTGCCAGCAGCCCCGACAGGGGGCTTCAGCCCCAGCATTTT.